The source of this T cell receptor (beta chain) is a study of OX40 agonist ivuxolimab in advanced cancers. Study in general: A partial response was reached by three patients: one with hepatocellular carcinoma and two with cutaneous melanoma.

V shed 2 bases and J shed 3 bases, with 14 bases lying between them. Germline V gene lookup returns CDR1 MNHNS and CDR2 SASEGT. The CDR3 covers 15 residues. The method was immunoSEQ multiplex PCR; TCRdb's version includes in-frame clones alone and lacks a portion of them. The sample contains 76,000 or so clones, approximately 85% of which appear only once. This clone was recorded only once. The chain recombines TRBV6-1 with TRBJ2-7; perhaps TRBD1 as D (6 bases). The origin of this receptor is an adult with an advanced solid tumor such as melanoma, head and neck, liver or kidney cancer. The sequencing here drew on CD4+ or CD8+ T cells sorted from blood, taken in a trial of the OX40 agonist ivuxolimab. The CDR3 DNA follows: TGTGCCAGCAGTGAAAATCAGGGGTTAGGCTACGAGCAGTACTTC. Protein sequence: CASSENQGLGYEQYF.